This T cell receptor (beta chain) was identified during a study of T cells in Graves' hyperthyroidism and ophthalmopathy. This clonotype has at least ten counts. Trimming shortened V by 5 bases and J by 0 bases, and 14 bases separated the two germline ends. Germline V gene data show CDR1 as MNHEY and CDR2 as SVGEGT. The CDR3 is 15 amino acids. There were TCR beta CDR3 regions amplified from RNA transcripts. Carried out on the TCR CDR3, a first-round RT-PCR used the HTBI primer set. TCRdb analysed the multiplex PCR reads with MiXCR anew, one entry per CDR3 protein. The profile shows under 300,000 distinct CDR3 sequences, about 14% of them singletons.

The genes are TRBV6-2 or TRBV6-3 and TRBJ2-7, with D maybe TRBD1 (6 bases). The sequencing input was blood. This sequence originates from a woman in her thirties with Graves' hyperthyroidism that later progressed to Graves' ophthalmopathy. CDR3 residues: CASSRARTASYEQYF. The DNA of the CDR3 is TGTGCCAGCAGTAGAGCACGGACAGCCTCCTACGAGCAGTACTTC.